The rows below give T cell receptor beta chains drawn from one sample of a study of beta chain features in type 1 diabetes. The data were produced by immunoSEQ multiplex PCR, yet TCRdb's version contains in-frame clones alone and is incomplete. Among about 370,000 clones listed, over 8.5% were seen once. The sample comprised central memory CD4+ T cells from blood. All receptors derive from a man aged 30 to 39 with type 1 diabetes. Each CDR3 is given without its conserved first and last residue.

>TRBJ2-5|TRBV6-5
ASSAPGVLETQY
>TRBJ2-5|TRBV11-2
ASSLGGTYQETQY
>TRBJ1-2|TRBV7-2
ASSSTGTNYGYT
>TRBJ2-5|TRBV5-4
ASSPTTGLYQETQY
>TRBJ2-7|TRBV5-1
ASSELAGVSHEQY
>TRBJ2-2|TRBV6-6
ASIGGNTGELF
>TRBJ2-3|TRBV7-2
ASSLVGSGSYRDTQY
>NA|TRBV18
ASSPGTLAYEQY
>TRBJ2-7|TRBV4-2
ASSQVGGSSYEQY
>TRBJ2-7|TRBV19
ASSIGYRGEQY
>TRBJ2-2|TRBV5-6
ASSLGWAFSGELF
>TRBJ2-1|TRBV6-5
ASSYSGNEQF
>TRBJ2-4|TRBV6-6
ASSFSGGAENIQY
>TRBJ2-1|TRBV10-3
AITPGLTSNEQF
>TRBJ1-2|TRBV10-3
AINGLAATRNYGYT
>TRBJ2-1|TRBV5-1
ASRDYNEQF
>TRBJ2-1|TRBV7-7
ASSLALGTVQF
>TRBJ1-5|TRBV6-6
ASSLLSNQPQH
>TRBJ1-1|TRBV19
ASRRGGPDTEAF
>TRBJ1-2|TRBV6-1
ASSWDGYT
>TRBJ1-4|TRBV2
ASSGRQGDEKLF
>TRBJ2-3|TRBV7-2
ASSLGLSGSTDTQY
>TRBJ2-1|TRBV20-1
SASRAGEQF
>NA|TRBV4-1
ASSQEGNSYEQY
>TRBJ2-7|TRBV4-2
ASSQGSYEQY
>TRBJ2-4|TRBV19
ASDGWGQGANIQY
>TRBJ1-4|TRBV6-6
ASSQRQGVGEKLF
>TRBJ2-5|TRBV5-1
ASSLGRDSGMETQY
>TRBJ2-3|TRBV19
ASSILAGVGTDTQY
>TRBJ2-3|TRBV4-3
ASSPSTSGADTQY
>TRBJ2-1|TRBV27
ASSPLEMDEQF
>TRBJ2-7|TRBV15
ATSPLGQVYEQY
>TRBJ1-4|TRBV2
ASRRGDATNEKLF